This record covers a single T cell receptor beta chain. The data derive from a study of blood T cell repertoires in COVID-19. Overall study: Collection of acute and convalescent COVID-19 samples took place in the United States, Italy and Spain.

The data were produced by immunoSEQ multiplex PCR, yet TCRdb's version contains in-frame clones alone and is incomplete. The sample has about 280,000 clones; 88% are singletons. This clonotype was sampled from a man between 18 and 29 years old with active or convalescent COVID-19. The sample comprised peripheral blood.

The CDR3 spells CASSVPGQGGYTF. Written as DNA, the CDR3 is TGTGCCAGCTCAGTACCGGGACAAGGTGGCTACACCTTC. V gene TRBV18 combines with J gene TRBJ1-2, with D tentatively TRBD1 (6 bases). Trimming cost V 5 bases and J 7 bases, with 14 bases left between them. The length of the CDR3 is 13 residues. Germline CDR1 KGHSH, CDR2 LQKENI. The entire variable domain, with the rest obtained from reference TRBV18 and TRBJ1-2, is as follows: NAGVMQNPRHLVRRRGQEARLRCSPMKGHSHVYWYRQLPEEGLKFMVYLQKENIIDESGMPKERFSAEFPKEGPSILRIQQVVRGDSAAYFCASSVPGQGGYTFGSGTRLTVV.